These T cell receptor beta chains were read from a single sample in a study of blood T cell repertoires in COVID-19. Assay: immunoSEQ multiplex PCR; the TCRdb copy retains only in-frame clones and omits some. Among over 150,000 clones listed, about 86% were seen once. The sequenced sample consisted of peripheral blood. Receptors were obtained from a middle-aged man with active or convalescent COVID-19. Each CDR3 is given with its conserved first and last residue. Each record gives: V gene, clone size, D gene, J gene, CDR3 protein, CDR3 DNA. The D gene is left open where the match is weak. Clone size is given for some rows only: seen once, a few or many times, or a class if the clone is expanded.

TRBV4-2,-,TRBD1,TRBJ2-3,CASSQDMGQGAADTQYF,TGTGCCAGCAGCCAAGATATGGGACAGGGGGCGGCAGATACGCAGTATTTT
TRBV4-3,once,-,TRBJ2-1,CASSPGPITNNEQFF,TGCGCCAGCAGCCCTGGGCCAATAACAAATAATGAGCAGTTCTTC
TRBV18,-,-,TRBJ2-3,CASSPPFPRVTDTQYF,TGTGCCAGCTCACCACCTTTCCCGCGCGTCACAGATACGCAGTATTTT
TRBV25-1,-,TRBD2,TRBJ2-1,CASSDPGTSAPNEQFF,TGTGCCAGCAGTGACCCAGGGACTAGCGCCCCCAATGAGCAGTTCTTC
TRBV4-3,-,-,TRBJ2-7,CASSQEGSGSYEQYF,TGCGCCAGCAGCCAAGAAGGTAGCGGCTCCTACGAGCAGTACTTC
TRBV9,-,TRBD2,TRBJ2-2,CASSAAGGLAGVRNTGELFF,TGTGCCAGCAGCGCAGCTGGTGGACTAGCGGGAGTTCGGAACACCGGGGAGCTGTTTTTT
TRBV6-5,-,-,TRBJ2-5,CASTFRGDETQYF,TGTGCCAGCACTTTTAGGGGCGACGAGACCCAGTACTTC
TRBV6-5,-,TRBD1,TRBJ2-4,CASSRDSRDIQYF,TGTGCCAGCAGCCGGGACAGTAGGGACATTCAGTACTTC
TRBV18,-,TRBD1,TRBJ1-2,CASSPMEGAHHGGYTF,TGTGCCAGCTCACCGATGGAGGGGGCCCATCATGGTGGCTACACCTTC
TRBV10-2,-,-,TRBJ1-4,CASSETGHLNEKLFF,TGCGCCAGCAGTGAGACAGGGCACTTGAATGAAAAACTGTTTTTT
TRBV12-5,-,-,TRBJ1-1,CASGKEGGTEAFF,TGTGCTAGTGGAAAGGAAGGGGGCACTGAAGCTTTCTTT
TRBV5-1,-,TRBD2,TRBJ2-7,CASSSTLAGAYEQYF,TGCGCCAGCAGCTCGACTCTAGCGGGAGCCTACGAGCAGTACTTC